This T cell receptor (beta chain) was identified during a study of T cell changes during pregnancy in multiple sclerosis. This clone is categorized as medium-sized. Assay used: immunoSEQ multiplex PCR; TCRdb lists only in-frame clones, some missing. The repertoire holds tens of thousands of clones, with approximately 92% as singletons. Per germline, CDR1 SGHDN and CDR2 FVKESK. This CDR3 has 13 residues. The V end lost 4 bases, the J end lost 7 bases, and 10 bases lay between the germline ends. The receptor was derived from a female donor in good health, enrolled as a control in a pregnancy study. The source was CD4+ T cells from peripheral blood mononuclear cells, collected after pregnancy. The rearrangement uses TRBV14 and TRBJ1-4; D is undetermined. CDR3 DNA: TGTGCCAGCAGCCCCAGGCTTCGTGAAAAACTGTTTTTT. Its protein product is CASSPRLREKLFF. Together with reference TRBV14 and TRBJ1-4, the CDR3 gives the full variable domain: EAGVTQFPSHSVIEKGQTVTLRCDPISGHDNLYWYRRVMGKEIKFLLHFVKESKQDESGMPNNRFLAERTGGTYSTLKVQPAELEDSGVYFCASSPRLREKLFFGSGTQLSVL.